Detailed here is one T cell receptor (beta chain). Its antigen is currently unknown. CDR3 length: 14 residues. V was clipped by 5 bases and J by 2 bases, with 12 bases between them. Germline V CDR1 and CDR2: MDHEN, SYDVKM. This entry belongs to a study of identical twins. One entry per CDR3 protein results from TCRdb running MiXCR on the 5' RACE reads. In the table there are around 280,000 distinct CDR3 sequences, roughly 8.6% of which are singletons. All donors were healthy, and all were Caucasian. Study-wide results and caveats: Whereas memory repertoires showed no such difference, abundant cord blood beta clonotypes carried fewer insertions.

These same data were also listed under a study on yellow fever vaccine responses in identical twins.

This receptor was obtained from a woman between 18 and 30 years old in good health. The rearrangement uses TRBV28 and TRBJ1-2, with a possible D match to TRBD1 (6 bases). The sequenced sample consisted of memory (CD45RO+) T cells sorted from blood. The DNA of the CDR3 is TGTGCCAGCAGTACGACAGGACAGAACTATGGCTACACCTTC. As protein: CASSTTGQNYGYTF.